Below, 24 T cell receptor beta chains from the same sample are listed, as sequenced in a study of CD8+ T cells in alopecia areata. Peripheral blood, together with lesional scalp punch biopsies, was collected from alopecia areata patients. Extraction and reverse transcription of RNA yielded cDNA as the sequencing template. Sequencing used immunoSEQ multiplex PCR; TCRdb keeps in-frame clones, though not all of them. This table has about 11,000 clones, approximately 60% appearing once. This specimen consisted of skin, obtained at week 0. The receptors come from a human donor with alopecia areata.

This clone was seen more than once but under ten times. The V and J genes are TRBV5-1 and TRBJ1-1, with D unresolved. V dropped 4 bases and J dropped 0 bases, with 22 bases sitting between them. The germline gives CDR1 SGHRS, CDR2 YFSETQ. The CDR3 is 18 amino acids. CDR3 protein: CASSEYLRTAPMNTEAFF. CDR3 nucleotides: TGCGCCAGCAGCGAATATTTGAGGACCGCCCCGATGAACACTGAAGCTTTCTTT.

This clone was seen only a few times. V usage is TRBV7-3 and J usage is TRBJ2-1, with TRBD2 matching over 8 bases. In germline, CDR1 is SGHTA, CDR2 FQGTGA. The CDR3 is made up of 16 amino acids. V shed 5 bases and J 2 bases; nucleotides not matched to a gene: 8. The CDR3 DNA is TGTGCCAGCAGCCCTGCCCGGGAGGGAGCCTACAATGAGCAGTTCTTC. Translation: CASSPAREGAYNEQFF.

This clone is a singleton in its sample. The chain couples TRBV2 to TRBJ1-1, with D perhaps TRBD1 (6 bases). Germline-derived CDR1 and CDR2 are SNHLY and FYNNEI. Trimming stripped 6 bases from V and 5 bases from J, with 19 bases between. The CDR3 runs to 15 residues. For the CDR3, the DNA is TGTGCCAGCAGGGAGGGCACAGGGCTTGGGACTGAAGCTTTCTTT. Its translation is CASREGTGLGTEAFF.

CDR3 sequence (DNA): TGCGCCAGCAGCCAAGGCTTACTAGCGGGGGGAGACAATGAGCAGTTCTTC. Translating gives CASSQGLLAGGDNEQFF. The V call is TRBV4-1, the J call TRBJ2-1; TRBD2 matches 12 bases. The CDR3 has 17 residues. V gave up 1 base and J gave up 5 bases; unmatched junction bases: 6. The germline CDR1 and CDR2 sequences are MGHRA and YSYEKL.

The V call is TRBV5-1, the J call TRBJ2-1; the match to TRBD1 covers 8 bases. This CDR3 region has 15 residues. After removal of 4 bases from V and 0 bases from J, the junction contained 3 bases not matched to a gene. Germline V CDR1 and CDR2: SGHRS, YFSETQ. The CDR3 spells CASSITGGSYNEQFF. CDR3 sequence (DNA): TGCGCCAGCAGCATAACAGGGGGCTCCTACAATGAGCAGTTCTTC.

V is TRBV6-5 and J is TRBJ1-6; 7 nucleotides align to TRBD1. The germline V gene encodes CDR1 MNHEY and CDR2 SVGAGI. The J segment lost 10 bases and the V segment lost 5 bases, leaving 2 bases of the junction unmatched. CDR3 length equals 12 residues. CDR3 loop: CASSRQGSPLHF. CDR3 sequence (DNA): TGTGCCAGCAGTAGACAGGGATCACCCCTCCACTTT.

Details on this clone: One junction end disagrees with the germline gene, perhaps due to a read error. The chain joins TRBV19 to TRBJ1-2, with TRBD1 identical over 10 bases. The germline CDR1 and CDR2 sequences are LNHDA and SQIVND (reference sequence). There are 15 residues in the CDR3. Here the CDR3 DNA reads TGTGCCAGTAGTTTAGACCGGGACAGGGGCTATGGCTACACCTTC. Its protein is CASSLDRDRGYGYTF.

About this clone: One end of the junction is discordant with germline, which a read error may explain. The chain is built from TRBV7-9 and TRBJ2-4; D perhaps matches TRBD1 (7 bases). Germline CDR1 SEHNR, CDR2 FQNEAQ (reference sequence). CDR3 length: 17 residues. The CDR3 protein is CASSQRGGGPAKNFQYF. CDR3 bases: TGTGCCAGCAGCCAGAGAGGAGGGGGCCCGGCCAAAAACTTTCAGTACTTC.

J is TRBJ1-4 and V is TRBV5-1; D remains ambiguous. The ends were cut back, 4 bases at V and 0 bases at J, with 10 bases in the middle. The CDR3 is made up of 15 amino acids. CDR1 and CDR2 (germline): SGHRS, YFSETQ. DNA for the CDR3: TGCGCCAGCAGCCTAAAGACGGCAACTAATGAAAAACTGTTTTTT. It encodes CASSLKTATNEKLFF.

V is TRBV10-1 and J is TRBJ2-2, with TRBD2 identical over 13 bases. This CDR3 is built from 16 residues. J gave up 6 bases and V 2 bases, and 3 bases lay outside the gene matches. The germline V gene encodes CDR1 WNHNN and CDR2 SYGVQD (reference sequence). The CDR3 loop is CASSERTSGSAGELFF. DNA of the CDR3: TGCGCCAGCAGTGAGAGGACTAGCGGGAGTGCCGGGGAGCTGTTTTTT.

The rearrangement joins TRBV4-1 to TRBJ2-7; D unresolved. CDR3 length equals 14 residues. V lost 1 base to trimming and J lost 1 base, with 8 bases between them. CDR1 is MGHRA and CDR2 is YSYEKL in the germline V gene. The CDR3 coding sequence is TGCGCCAGCAGCCAAGCGGAACAATCCTACGAGCAGTACTTC. This translates into CASSQAEQSYEQYF.

Here the CDR3 DNA reads TGTGCCAGCAGCCAACTGAGGAGACGACAAAGTCGGGCCAACGTCCTGACTTTC. Its translation: CASSQLRRRQSRANVLTF. The V and J genes are TRBV7-2 and TRBJ2-6, with no clear D. V was shortened by 5 bases and J by 5 bases, with 22 bases between the two germline ends. CDR1 and CDR2 (germline): SGHTA, FQGNSA. The CDR3 has 18 amino acids.

This clone occurred a few times. The J gene is TRBJ2-2, the V gene TRBV6-1; tentatively, D is TRBD1 (5 bases). This CDR3 comprises 16 residues. V was cut by 3 bases and J by 2 bases, with 13 bases left in between. Germline V gene sequence: CDR1 MNHNS, CDR2 SASEGT. The CDR3: CASSEVRAPNTGELFF. The CDR3 coding sequence is TGTGCCAGCAGTGAGGTCAGGGCCCCCAACACCGGGGAGCTGTTTTTT.

The V gene is TRBV2, the J gene TRBJ1-1, with unresolved D. Looked up from germline, CDR1 is SNHLY and CDR2 is FYNNEI. Trimming took off 7 bases at V and 8 bases at J, with 8 bases between the two ends. There are 10 residues in the CDR3. In DNA, the CDR3 is TGTGCCAGCACGGCGGCGGAAGCTTTCTTT. It codes for CASTAAEAFF.

The chain uses TRBV5-1 and TRBJ2-5; 8 bases agree with TRBD2. Gene TRBJ2-7 matches the end of the DNA better, so the J call may be wrong. This CDR3 region has 18 residues. Germline-derived CDR1 and CDR2 are SGHRS and YFSETQ. The CDR3 sequence is CASSGPVFSGGRFDEQYF. Here the CDR3 DNA reads TGCGCCAGCAGCGGGCCCGTCTTCTCGGGCGGGAGGTTTGACGAGCAGTACTTC.

The chain joins TRBV25-1 to TRBJ1-6, with TRBD1 matching over 9 bases. The CDR3 contains 15 residues. V was pared by 3 bases and J by 8 bases, with 5 bases of the junction left unmatched. CDR1 and CDR2 (germline): MGHDK, SYGVNS. The CDR3 DNA follows: TGTGCCAGCAGTGACGGACAGGGGAGGCATTCACCCCTCCACTTT. Protein sequence: CASSDGQGRHSPLHF.

The chain links TRBV5-4 to TRBJ1-2, with a weak D call TRBD1 (5 bases). The CDR3 spans 15 residues. Trimming removed 1 base at V and 7 bases at J, with 17 bases between. Per germline, CDR1 SGHNT and CDR2 YYREEE (reference sequence). DNA of the CDR3: TGTGCCAGCAGCTTGAGTTGGTCAGGGTGGCGTGGCTACACCTTC. Amino acids: CASSLSWSGWRGYTF.

The V gene is TRBV6-1, the J gene TRBJ2-7; 9 positions agree with TRBD2. After removal of 2 bases from V and 0 bases from J, the junction contained 2 bases not matched to a gene. This CDR3 has 15 amino acids. The germline CDR1 and CDR2 sequences are MNHNS and SASEGT. As DNA, the CDR3 is TGTGCCAGCAGTGAACTAGCGGGGAGCTCCTACGAGCAGTACTTC. Translated, it gives CASSELAGSSYEQYF.

This chain joins TRBV9 and TRBJ2-1; 7 positions agree with TRBD2. J lost 0 bases, V lost 4 bases, and 10 bases had no gene match. Germline CDR1 and CDR2: SGDLS and YYNGEE. This CDR3 has 17 residues. CDR3 coding DNA: TGTGCCAGCAGCCCAGAAGCGGGGACTACCTCCTACAATGAGCAGTTCTTC. This translates into CASSPEAGTTSYNEQFF.

This sequence joins TRBV25-1 and TRBJ2-7; 8 positions agree with TRBD1. The V gene's germline CDR1 is MGHDK and CDR2 SYGVNS. Germline trimming cut 6 bases from V and 0 bases from J; bases unmatched to any gene: 1. There are 13 residues in the CDR3. CDR3 nucleotide sequence: TGTGCCAGCAGACAGGGGGGCTCCTACGAGCAGTACTTC. Amino acids: CASRQGGSYEQYF.

The V call is TRBV29-1, the J call TRBJ2-3, with a possible D match to TRBD2 (6 bases). V was cut by 7 bases and J by 1 base, with 6 bases left in between. Germline V gene lookup returns CDR1 SQVTM and CDR2 ANQGSEA. This CDR3 is 11 amino acids long. The CDR3 coding sequence is TGCAGCGCGGGAGGCACAGATACGCAGTATTTT. Amino acid sequence: CSAGGTDTQYF.

The V call is TRBV7-6, the J call TRBJ1-5; possible D gene TRBD1, 6 bases. This CDR3 is built from 16 residues. The V gene lost 2 bases and the J gene lost 3 bases, with 14 bases spanning the gap. Germline-derived CDR1 and CDR2 are SGHVS and FNYEAQ. The CDR3 sequence is CASSLLPGDPNQPQHF. In DNA form, the CDR3 reads TGTGCCAGCAGCTTACTTCCAGGGGATCCCAATCAGCCCCAGCATTTT.

CDR3 amino acids: CASSLGSGGFSNQPQHF. The CDR3 DNA reads as TGTGCCAGCAGTTTAGGGAGTGGTGGATTTAGCAATCAGCCCCAGCATTTT. This chain joins TRBV27 and TRBJ1-5; D is unresolved. The V end lost 2 bases, the J end lost 0 bases, and 14 bases lay between the germline ends. CDR3 size: 17 residues. CDR1 is MNHEY and CDR2 is SMNVEV in the germline V gene (reference sequence).

As DNA, the CDR3 is TGTGCCAGCAGCATGCGATTGGCCCCTGAAGCTTTCTTT. Protein: CASSMRLAPEAFF. This rearrangement joins TRBV5-5 to TRBJ1-1, with D hard to call. V shed 4 bases and J shed 6 bases, with 13 bases lying between them. Germline assignment: CDR1 SGHKS and CDR2 YYEKEE (reference sequence). The CDR3 is 13 amino acids.